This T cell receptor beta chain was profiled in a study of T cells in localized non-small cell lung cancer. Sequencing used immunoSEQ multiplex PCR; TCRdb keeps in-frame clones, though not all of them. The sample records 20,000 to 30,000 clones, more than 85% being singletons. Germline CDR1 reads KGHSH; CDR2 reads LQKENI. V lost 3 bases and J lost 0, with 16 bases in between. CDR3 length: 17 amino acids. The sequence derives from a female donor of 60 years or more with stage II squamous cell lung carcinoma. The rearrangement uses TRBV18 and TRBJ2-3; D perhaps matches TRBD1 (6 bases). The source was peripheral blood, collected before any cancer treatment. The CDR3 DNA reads TGTGCCAGCTCACCGGATTTGCCGGGACACAGCACAGATACGCAGTATTTT. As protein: CASSPDLPGHSTDTQYF.